The 29 T cell receptor beta chains given below trace back to one sample, sequenced in a study of CD8 T cells in Susac syndrome. After extraction with the RNeasy kit, roughly 0.45 to 1 ug of the RNA was reverse transcribed using random hexamers. From the immunoSEQ multiplex PCR reads, TCRdb called clonotypes with MiXCR, one entry per CDR3 protein. The profile shows about 400,000 distinct CDR3 sequences, more than 80% of them singletons. Sequenced material: CD8+ T cells from PBMCs. The receptor set was obtained from a human donor with multiple sclerosis.

This clonotype was recorded only once. CDR3 loop: CAWSGSGTYTGELFF. As DNA, the CDR3 is TGTGCCTGGAGTGGGAGCGGGACCTACACCGGGGAGCTGTTTTTT. The genes are TRBV30 and TRBJ2-2; TRBD2 agrees at 7 bases. The J segment lost 3 bases and the V segment lost 1 base, leaving 5 bases of the junction unmatched. Looked up from germline, CDR1 is GTSNPN and CDR2 is SVGIG (reference sequence). This CDR3 is 15 amino acids long.

The V call is TRBV5-4, the J call TRBJ1-4; D not certain. Looked up from germline, CDR1 is SGHNT and CDR2 is YYREEE (reference sequence). The CDR3 consists of 15 residues. Trimming removed 7 bases at V and 3 bases at J, with 16 bases between. The CDR3 sequence: CASGGVMDPNEKLFF. The CDR3 nucleotides are TGTGCCAGCGGAGGAGTGATGGATCCTAATGAAAAACTGTTTTTT.

V is TRBV25-1 and J is TRBJ1-4; D not certain. The CDR3 extends over 11 amino acids. Germline V gene lookup returns CDR1 MGHDK and CDR2 SYGVNS. Trimming took 3 bases from V and 6 from J, leaving 2 bases between them. CDR3 DNA: TGTGCCAGCAGTGACTATGAAAAACTGTTTTTT. Residues: CASSDYEKLFF.

The J gene is TRBJ2-1, the V gene TRBV18, with a possible D match to TRBD2 (5 bases). Trimming took off 8 bases at V and 0 bases at J, with 20 bases between the two ends. Germline CDR1 KGHSH, CDR2 LQKENI. The CDR3 runs to 17 residues. CDR3 DNA sequence: TGTGCCAGCACGCCAATAGGTGCGGGCAGCTCCTACAATGAGCAGTTCTTC. It translates to CASTPIGAGSSYNEQFF.

V usage is TRBV4-1 and J usage is TRBJ2-7; 8 bases align to TRBD1. The CDR3 contains 16 residues. CDR1 is MGHRA and CDR2 is YSYEKL in the germline V gene. The trim removed 0 bases at V and 7 bases at J, leaving 11 bases unmatched. In DNA form, the CDR3 reads TGCGCCAGCAGCCAAGATGAGGGACAGGCACGGTTGGAGCAGTACTTC. Amino acid sequence: CASSQDEGQARLEQYF.

The chain carries TRBV12-5 and TRBJ1-2, with 8 bases that match TRBD1. The V and J ends lost 6 bases and 6 bases, in that order; junction bases with no gene match: 6. The germline V gene has CDR1 LGHNT and CDR2 FRNRAP. The CDR3 totals 13 residues. The CDR3 region has the DNA TGTGCTAGTGGCCCCGGGACAGGCGATGGCTACACCTTC. Its translation is CASGPGTGDGYTF.

This clonotype was seen only a few times. This rearrangement joins TRBV6-6 to TRBJ1-2, with D perhaps TRBD1 (5 bases). This CDR3 has 11 residues. Germline CDR1 MNHNY, CDR2 SVGAGI (reference sequence). Between the trimmed V and J ends, which lost 2 bases and 12 bases, there was a span of 10 bases. The CDR3 is CASSYPGPHTF. CDR3 coding DNA: TGTGCCAGCAGTTACCCAGGGCCACACACCTTC.

V gene TRBV5-1 combines with J gene TRBJ1-2; D remains ambiguous. Deletions cut 2 bases from V and 8 bases from J, with 31 bases between. The length of the CDR3 is 19 residues. Germline V gene data show CDR1 as SGHRS and CDR2 as YFSETQ. The CDR3: CASSFRTFPGFLLWSGYTF. CDR3 coding DNA: TGCGCCAGCAGCTTTCGGACTTTCCCAGGATTCCTCCTATGGTCGGGCTACACCTTC.

This clonotype showed up just once. CDR3 in amino acids: CSVGGKNTEAFF. The CDR3 DNA reads as TGCAGCGTTGGAGGCAAGAACACTGAAGCTTTCTTT. The gene calls are TRBV29-1 and TRBJ1-1, with D uncertain. Per the germline V gene, CDR1 is SQVTM and CDR2 is ANQGSEA. Trimming took 4 bases from V and 1 from J, leaving 7 bases between them. The CDR3 sequence is 12 residues long.

The chain joins TRBV27 to TRBJ2-1; D uncertain. Germline-derived CDR1 and CDR2 are MNHEY and SMNVEV (reference sequence). There are 11 residues in the CDR3. V was clipped by 6 bases and J by 10 bases, with 10 bases between them. The CDR3 sequence is CASRTFSEQFF. DNA of the CDR3: TGTGCCAGCAGAACTTTCTCGGAGCAGTTCTTC.

The chain recombines TRBV7-9 with TRBJ1-2; no clear D. The V gene's germline CDR1 is SEHNR and CDR2 FQNEAQ (reference sequence). The germline V and J ends were trimmed by 7 bases and 2 bases, with 17 bases remaining between them. CDR3 length equals 15 residues. The CDR3 reads CASMGSAWENYGYTF. As DNA, the CDR3 is TGTGCCAGCATGGGTTCCGCGTGGGAGAACTATGGCTACACCTTC.

The CDR3 spells CATQDRVAETQYF. The CDR3 DNA reads TGTGCCACCCAGGACAGGGTAGCGGAGACCCAGTACTTC. The chain couples TRBV24-1 to TRBJ2-5; TRBD1 matches at 8 bases. Germline values: CDR1 KGHDR, CDR2 SFDVKD. The CDR3 has 13 residues. The trim removed 9 bases at V and 5 bases at J, leaving 7 bases unmatched.

V gene TRBV11-2 combines with J gene TRBJ2-2; D gene uncertain. CDR3 length equals 17 residues. Germline V gene lookup returns CDR1 SGHAT and CDR2 FQNNGV. V dropped 1 base and J dropped 0 bases, with 12 bases sitting between them. In nucleotides, the CDR3 is TGTGCCAGCAGCTTAGTGGGAAGGCTCGCGAACACCGGGGAGCTGTTTTTT. It translates to CASSLVGRLANTGELFF.

The rearrangement links TRBV29-1 to TRBJ2-1; perhaps TRBD2 as D (5 bases). CDR1 SQVTM and CDR2 ANQGSEA come from the germline V gene. V lost 4 bases, J lost 6 bases, and 16 bases lay in between. This CDR3 has 14 residues. For the CDR3, the DNA is TGCAGCGTTGTCCCCGGACTGGAGATCAATGAGCAGTTCTTC. It translates to CSVVPGLEINEQFF.

In this sample, this clonotype turned up a few times. The chain links TRBV5-6 to TRBJ2-7; weak D call: TRBD2 (5 bases). The CDR3 spans 14 residues. V was pared by 1 base and J by 5 bases, with 13 bases between. Germline V CDR1 and CDR2: SGHDT, YYEEEE. The CDR3 reads CASSLSTGFHEQYF. In DNA, the CDR3 is TGTGCCAGCAGCTTGTCAACGGGATTCCACGAGCAGTACTTC. The variable domain in full, with the rest retrieved from reference TRBV5-6 and TRBJ2-7, is DAGVTQSPTHLIKTRGQQVTLRCSPKSGHDTVSWYQQALGQGPQFIFQYYEEEERQRGNFPDRFSGHQFPNYSSELNVNALLLGDSALYLCASSLSTGFHEQYFGPGTRLTVT.

Only one count was recorded for this clonotype. J is TRBJ2-7 and V is TRBV6-1; tentatively, D is TRBD2 (6 bases). CDR1 is MNHNS and CDR2 is SASEGT in the germline V gene. This CDR3 is 14 amino acids long. The V gene lost 0 bases and the J gene lost 6 bases, with 12 bases spanning the gap. The chain's CDR3 is CASSEAGGGTEQYF. DNA for the CDR3: TGTGCCAGCAGTGAAGCTGGCGGCGGGACCGAGCAGTACTTC.

This chain uses TRBV4-2 with TRBJ2-7; D call uncertain. V was shortened by 4 bases and J by 3 bases, with 22 bases between the two germline ends. This CDR3 has 17 amino acids. Looked up from germline, CDR1 is LGHNA and CDR2 is YNFKEQ. For the CDR3, the DNA is TGTGCCAGCAGCCCCCATCGAATTGGGCAGACAATCTACGAGCAGTACTTC. This encodes CASSPHRIGQTIYEQYF.

This clonotype occurred a few times. The chain is built from TRBV11-2 and TRBJ2-7, with D possibly matching TRBD1 (6 bases). This CDR3 has 12 amino acids. V lost 8 bases and J lost 3, with 11 bases in between. Germline CDR1 and CDR2: SGHAT and FQNNGV. The CDR3: CASGQGLYEQYF. The CDR3 nucleotides are TGTGCCAGCGGTCAGGGGCTCTACGAGCAGTACTTC.

The chain couples TRBV13 to TRBJ2-7; D possibly matches TRBD1 or TRBD2 (7 bases each). The CDR3 has 15 amino acids. Germline CDR1 and CDR2: PRHDT and FYEKMQ (reference sequence). The ends were cut back, 3 bases at V and 4 bases at J, with 16 bases in the middle. CDR3 DNA: TGTGCCAGCAGCTTGGGGGCAGGGGGGGTATACGAGCAGTACTTC. This codes for CASSLGAGGVYEQYF.

This clonotype was seen more than once but under ten times. V usage is TRBV9 and J usage is TRBJ2-1; TRBD1 is a possible D gene (6 bases). V was clipped by 3 bases and J by 0 bases, with 13 bases between them. CDR1 and CDR2 (germline): SGDLS, YYNGEE. The CDR3 sequence is 16 residues long. DNA for the CDR3: TGTGCCAGCAGCGGATTACAGGGCAGCTCCTACAATGAGCAGTTCTTC. It specifies CASSGLQGSSYNEQFF.

This sequence joins TRBV29-1 and TRBJ1-4, with D uncertain. CDR3 length: 15 amino acids. The V end was cut by 6 bases, the J end by 0 bases, with 14 bases between. Germline V gives CDR1 SQVTM, CDR2 ANQGSEA. CDR3 sequence: CSVETASATNEKLFF. CDR3 nucleotide sequence: TGCAGCGTGGAGACCGCATCAGCAACTAATGAAAAACTGTTTTTT.

The CDR3 nucleotides read TGTGCCAGCAGTTTACGAACACCCGAGTATGGCTACACCTTC. The encoded protein is CASSLRTPEYGYTF. J is TRBJ1-2 and V is TRBV6-5; D is uncertain. The germline V and J ends were trimmed by 4 bases and 5 bases, with 14 bases remaining between them. The CDR3 consists of 14 residues. CDR1 and CDR2 from the germline V gene are MNHEY and SVGAGI.

The chain uses TRBV28 and TRBJ2-1; D is unclear. The germline V and J ends were trimmed by 8 bases and 5 bases, with 7 bases remaining between them. The CDR3 covers 11 residues. Germline V gives CDR1 MDHEN, CDR2 SYDVKM. CDR3 region: CASGLNNEQFF. In DNA form, the CDR3 reads TGTGCCAGCGGGTTGAACAATGAGCAGTTCTTC.

This clonotype appeared once. V is TRBV12-5 and J is TRBJ2-7; 8 bases match TRBD1. The V segment lost 3 bases and the J segment 0 bases; nucleotides outside the gene matches: 4. The CDR3 loop spans 15 amino acids. Germline V CDR1 and CDR2: LGHNT, FRNRAP. CDR3 in amino acids: CASGFGQGNSYEQYF. In DNA form, the CDR3 reads TGTGCTAGTGGTTTCGGACAGGGTAACTCCTACGAGCAGTACTTC.

The DNA of the CDR3 is TGTGCCAGCAGCTTAGTTCTGGCAGGGGGCATAGCCGGGGAGCTGTTTTTT. Amino acids: CASSLVLAGGIAGELFF. The V call is TRBV7-6, the J call TRBJ2-2; TRBD1 aligns across 8 bases. The ends lost 1 base at V and 6 bases at J; junction bases unmatched: 10. Per the germline V gene, CDR1 is SGHVS and CDR2 is FNYEAQ. This CDR3 has 17 residues.

J is TRBJ1-5 and V is TRBV6-1, with D possibly TRBD1 on 5 matching bases. V lost 5 bases and J 0 bases, leaving 14 bases between the germline ends. The CDR3 runs to 16 residues. Looked up from germline, CDR1 is MNHNS and CDR2 is SASEGT. The CDR3 bases are TGTGCCAGCAGTCCTTCCTGGGACGGTAGCAATCAGCCCCAGCATTTT. Translating gives CASSPSWDGSNQPQHF.

The J gene is TRBJ2-3, the V gene TRBV11-2, with TRBD2 identical over 10 bases. CDR1 is SGHAT, CDR2 FQNNGV, per germline. With V trimmed by 0 bases and J by 3 bases, 6 bases remained unmatched. The CDR3 spans 17 residues. CDR3 residues: CASSLDVGSGRTDTQYF. In nucleotides, the CDR3 is TGTGCCAGCAGCTTAGATGTCGGTAGCGGGAGGACAGATACGCAGTATTTT.

The chain couples TRBV19 to TRBJ1-2; perhaps TRBD1 as D (5 bases). The CDR3 length is 20 residues. Trimming took off 2 bases at V and 1 base at J, with 26 bases between the two ends. The V gene's germline CDR1 is LNHDA and CDR2 SQIVND (reference sequence). The CDR3 here is CASSITGLSFRPALNYGYTF. The CDR3 DNA is TGTGCCAGTAGTATAACGGGACTCAGTTTCCGCCCCGCTCTTAACTATGGCTACACCTTC.

The chain uses TRBV19 and TRBJ2-2; no clear D gene. Germline V gene sequence: CDR1 LNHDA, CDR2 SQIVND (reference sequence). V lost 5 bases and J 5 bases, leaving 15 bases between the germline ends. CDR3 length: 15 amino acids. This chain's CDR3 is CASSASLVGTGELFF. In nucleotides, the CDR3 is TGTGCCAGTAGTGCCAGTCTCGTGGGGACCGGGGAGCTGTTTTTT.